Listed here are 10 T cell receptor beta chains from one sample, sequenced in a study of blood T cell repertoires in COVID-19. The method was immunoSEQ multiplex PCR; TCRdb's version includes in-frame clones alone and lacks a portion of them. The sample has tens of thousands of clones; about 85% are singletons. The specimen sequenced was peripheral blood. The receptor source for this set is a human donor in a cohort sampled during active COVID-19.

Comment on this clone: Because it lacks the conserved phenylalanine or tryptophan at the end, this CDR3 is likely a read error. The DNA is left out, because the CDR3 cannot be placed on it with certainty; the CDR3 is given as TCRdb lists it. This chain joins TRBV5-1 and TRBJ1-5. The V gene's germline CDR1 is SGHRS and CDR2 YFSETQ. From its first to its last residue, the CDR3 has 11 amino acids. CDR3 protein: CASSRGEGRRL.

This clone has more than one count but fewer than ten. This rearrangement joins TRBV19 to TRBJ2-2; D perhaps matches TRBD2 (6 bases). This CDR3 region has 14 residues. CDR1 is LNHDA, CDR2 SQIVND, per germline (reference sequence). V was clipped by 4 bases and J by 5 bases, with 11 bases between them. The CDR3 DNA sequence: TGTGCCAGTAGTAGCGGGGTTAGGACCGGGGAGCTGTTTTTT. As protein: CASSSGVRTGELFF.

The chain has TRBV6-5 and TRBJ2-3; 9 bases fit TRBD1. The CDR3 length is 14 residues. With V trimmed by 10 bases and J by 0 bases, 5 bases remained unmatched. The germline gives CDR1 MNHEY, CDR2 SVGAGI. The CDR3 DNA reads as TGTGCCAAGCCGGGACAGGGAAGCACAGATACGCAGTATTTT. It specifies CAKPGQGSTDTQYF.

The chain's CDR3 is CASGAGGPPDTQYF. CDR3 nucleotides: TGTGCCAGCGGAGCGGGGGGGCCCCCAGATACGCAGTATTTT. The chain couples TRBV11-2 to TRBJ2-3, with 10 bases identical to TRBD2. This CDR3 contains 14 residues. The V and J ends lost 8 bases and 4 bases, in that order; junction bases with no gene match: 6. The germline V gene has CDR1 SGHAT and CDR2 FQNNGV.

The rearrangement links TRBV18 to TRBJ1-4; TRBD1 matches at 7 bases. Germline assignment: CDR1 KGHSH and CDR2 LQKENI. Trimming cost V 3 bases and J 4 bases; bases outside gene matches: 17. This CDR3 is 19 amino acids long. For the CDR3, the DNA is TGTGCCAGCTCACCCGAGGCTTTTTGGACGACAGGGCGTAATGAAAAACTGTTTTTT. It is translated as CASSPEAFWTTGRNEKLFF. The full variable domain, in which reference TRBV18 and TRBJ1-4 provide the parts outside the CDR3, is NAGVMQNPRHLVRRRGQEARLRCSPMKGHSHVYWYRQLPEEGLKFMVYLQKENIIDESGMPKERFSAEFPKEGPSILRIQQVVRGDSAAYFCASSPEAFWTTGRNEKLFFGSGTQLSVL.

This rearrangement joins TRBV18 to TRBJ2-7; TRBD1 matches 8 bases. The germline V gene encodes CDR1 KGHSH and CDR2 LQKENI. CDR3 length equals 16 residues. V trimming: 3 bases; J trimming: 7 bases; junction bases outside the gene matches: 14. This CDR3 reads CASSPPAQGEVREQYF. The CDR3 nucleotides are TGTGCCAGCTCACCCCCAGCACAGGGGGAGGTGAGGGAGCAGTACTTC.

The sample holds one count of this clone. V and J are TRBV19 and TRBJ1-1, with D tentatively TRBD1 (5 bases). Looked up from germline, CDR1 is LNHDA and CDR2 is SQIVND (reference sequence). The CDR3 is 13 residues long. Deletions cut 6 bases from V and 1 base from J, with 9 bases between. The CDR3 nucleotides are TGTGCCAGTAGAAGACAGACGAACACTGAAGCTTTCTTT. Translated: CASRRQTNTEAFF. Combining the CDR3 with reference TRBV19 and TRBJ1-1 gives the whole variable domain DGGITQSPKYLFRKEGQNVTLSCEQNLNHDAMYWYRQDPGQGLRLIYYSQIVNDFQKGDIAEGYSVSREKKESFPLTVTSAQKNPTAFYLCASRRQTNTEAFFGQGTRLTVV.

This clone was seen a few times. V and J are TRBV3-1 (or the pseudogene TRBV3-2) and TRBJ2-7; TRBD1 matches at 9 bases. Losses at the gene ends were 4 bases for V and 5 bases for J; bases not matched to a gene: 12. CDR1 and CDR2 from the germline V gene are LGHDT and YNNKEL (reference sequence). This CDR3 is 16 amino acids long. CDR3 sequence: CASSRNPGTGRNEQYF. CDR3 coding DNA: TGTGCCAGCAGCCGGAATCCGGGGACAGGGAGGAACGAGCAGTACTTC.

This clone occurred once. This chain joins TRBV7-8 and TRBJ2-1, with 11 bases lining up with TRBD2. Germline CDR1 reads SGHVS; CDR2 reads FQNEAQ. This CDR3 spans 15 amino acids. J was trimmed by 6 bases and V by 5 bases; bases with no gene match: 6. DNA of the CDR3: TGTGCCAGCAGCCCCCGCACTAGCGGGAGCAATGAGCAGTTCTTC. Translating it yields CASSPRTSGSNEQFF.

CDR3 sequence (DNA): TGTGCCAGCAGTTATAGGGGGAAATCAGATACGCAGTATTTT. Residues: CASSYRGKSDTQYF. The chain links TRBV6-5 to TRBJ2-3, with D tentatively TRBD1 (6 bases). The CDR3 length is 14 residues. Trimming took off 3 bases at V and 4 bases at J, with 11 bases between the two ends. CDR1 and CDR2 from the germline V gene are MNHEY and SVGAGI.